This TCR beta chain was identified in a study of blood T cell repertoires in COVID-19. Looking at the study overall: COVID-19 samples from acute and convalescent phases originated in the United States, Italy and Spain. Sample material is recorded as cDNA or gDNA derived from T cells, B-cell-depleted T cells, or PBMCs.

Per germline, CDR1 MNHEY and CDR2 SVGAGI. Trimming at V came to 6 bases and at J to 1 base, leaving 0 bases not matched to a gene. There are 14 residues in the CDR3. Per the original data handling: The authors estimated nucleated cell counts from reference gene primer amplification. Profiled with immunoSEQ multiplex PCR; TCRdb holds only in-frame clones, not every one. The DNA was the basis for D and trimming; V, J and clone size are from that table. The table includes some 200,000 clones, around 80% detected once. The gene calls are TRBV6-5 and TRBJ1-1, with 12 bases that match TRBD1. The sequenced sample was peripheral blood. The receptor was isolated from a man younger than 40 with active or convalescent COVID-19. The CDR3 region is CASRGQGANTEAFF. CDR3 nucleotide sequence: TGTGCCAGCAGGGGACAGGGGGCGAACACTGAAGCTTTCTTT.